The text below deals with one T cell receptor (beta chain). Its antigen is unknown. The source of the sample is a study of OX40 agonist ivuxolimab in advanced cancers. The overall study: With a range of about 23 to 90, age averaged about 59 years, and about 83% were male.

Germline values: CDR1 SNHLY, CDR2 FYNNEI. Trimming at V came to 5 bases and at J to 6 bases, leaving 3 bases not matched to a gene. The CDR3 consists of 13 residues. Clones were sequenced by immunoSEQ multiplex PCR, and TCRdb holds only the in-frame ones, with some missing. This table has about 73,000 clones, roughly 86% appearing once. General observations from the study: Among T cells, CD8+ cells averaged more expanded clones than CD4+ cells. People who partly responded at 0.1-3.0 mg/kg had some of the least clonal expansion seen.

The chain employs TRBV2 and TRBJ1-5, with TRBD1 matching over 8 bases. The sequence came from an adult with an advanced solid tumor such as melanoma, head and neck, liver or kidney cancer. Sequencing was performed on CD4+ or CD8+ T cells sorted from blood, taken in a trial of the OX40 agonist ivuxolimab. The CDR3 DNA is TGTGCCAGCAGTTCGGACAGGGTTCAGCCCCAGCATTTT. Its protein product is CASSSDRVQPQHF. Full variable domain (outside the CDR3, taken from reference TRBV2 and TRBJ1-5): EPEVTQTPSHQVTQMGQEVILRCVPISNHLYFYWYRQILGQKVEFLVSFYNNEISEKSEIFDDQFSVERPDGSNFTLKIRSTKLEDSAMYFCASSSDRVQPQHFGDGTRLSIL.